This record looks at one T cell receptor (beta chain) sequence and its context. This sample stems from a study of blood T cell repertoires in COVID-19. Whole-study context: Acute and convalescent COVID-19 samples came from the United States, Italy and Spain. PBMCs, B-cell-depleted T cells, or T cells provided the cDNA or gDNA that made up the material.

Methods used by the authors: Estimation of nucleated cell counts relied on the amplification of reference gene primers. Here immunoSEQ multiplex PCR was the method, and the copy in TCRdb shows in-frame clones only, minus some. D and trimming come from the DNA, and the V and J calls and clone size come from that table. This table has about 100,000 clones, 92% appearing once. The CDR3 sequence is 17 residues long. Trimming pared 4 bases from V and 0 bases from J, leaving 17 bases between. CDR1 is SGHTA and CDR2 is FQGNSA in the germline V gene. The sequence was obtained from a man between 65 and 79 years old with acute or convalescent COVID-19. Sequenced input: peripheral blood. J is TRBJ2-3 and V is TRBV7-2; possibly TRBD1 for D (6 bases). CDR3 DNA sequence: TGTGCCAGCAGCTCCCCCATGGGGGCGGGTAGCACAGATACGCAGTATTTT. This encodes CASSSPMGAGSTDTQYF.